One sample yielded the 20 T cell receptor beta chains listed below, sequenced in a study of T cell repertoires in aging, cancer and after chemotherapy. A mixed TRB-A/B primer pool amplified rearranged TRB by multiplex touch-down PCR. TCRdb analysed the multiplex PCR reads with MiXCR anew, one entry per CDR3 protein. The repertoire has about 2,000 distinct CDR3 sequences, around 20% of them found once; the top ten carry about a quarter. TCR beta rearrangements were amplified from peripheral blood genomic DNA. Sequenced input: blood. The origin of the receptors is a human donor with a solid tumor.

By sample fraction, this clonotype is medium-sized. V is TRBV24-1 and J is TRBJ2-1, with a weak D call TRBD2 (6 bases). Germline CDR1 is KGHDR and CDR2 is SFDVKD. CDR3 length: 13 residues. With 4 bases removed from V and 7 bases from J, the gap between germline ends came to 10 bases. The CDR3 here is CATSESSANEQFF. The CDR3 DNA reads as TGTGCCACCAGTGAGTCTAGCGCGAATGAGCAGTTCTTC.

The gene calls are TRBV20-1 and TRBJ1-5; D not certain. Trimming pared 6 bases from V and 3 bases from J, leaving 12 bases between. Germline V lookup: CDR1 DFQATT, CDR2 SNEGSKA (reference sequence). This CDR3 is built from 13 residues. The CDR3 DNA is TGCAGTGCCCCCCACGGGGACAATCAGCCCCAGCATTTT. Its translation: CSAPHGDNQPQHF.

This rearrangement joins TRBV28 to TRBJ2-1; D remains unclear. Trimming stripped 8 bases from V and 9 bases from J, with 11 bases between. The CDR3 extends over 11 amino acids. Germline V gene sequence: CDR1 MDHEN, CDR2 SYDVKM. CDR3 nucleotide sequence: TGTGCCAGCTTCGGAGATGGTGAGCAGTTCTTC. Its protein product is CASFGDGEQFF.

This clonotype is medium-sized within its sample. The chain is built from TRBV6-1 and TRBJ1-1; D gene uncertain. Trimming removed 5 bases at V and 0 bases at J, with 7 bases between. Germline V gene lookup returns CDR1 MNHNS and CDR2 SASEGT. CDR3 size: 13 residues. The CDR3 protein is CASSPMMNTEAFF. DNA for the CDR3: TGTGCCAGCAGTCCGATGATGAACACTGAAGCTTTCTTT.

By share, this clonotype counts as medium-sized (0.01 to 0.1%). The rearrangement joins TRBV27 to TRBJ1-6; D is uncertain. Germline V CDR1 and CDR2: MNHEY, SMNVEV (reference sequence). The CDR3 loop spans 16 amino acids. Trimming took off 7 bases at V and 1 base at J, with 14 bases between the two ends. In DNA form, the CDR3 reads TGTGCCAGCAAAACAGAGCTAAGGTCCTATAATTCACCCCTCCACTTT. Amino acids: CASKTELRSYNSPLHF.

This clonotype was counted between two and nine times. This chain joins TRBV7-9 and TRBJ2-1; D is uncertain. Germline V gene lookup returns CDR1 SEHNR and CDR2 FQNEAQ (reference sequence). The CDR3 has 16 residues. Trimming left V 5 bases short and J 0 bases short, with 14 bases between. For the CDR3, the DNA is TGTGCCAGCAGCCCCCCCGTCTCGAGCTCCTACAATGAGCAGTTCTTC. Protein: CASSPPVSSSYNEQFF. The variable domain in full, with the rest retrieved from reference TRBV7-9 and TRBJ2-1, is DTGVSQNPRHKITKRGQNVTFRCDPISEHNRLYWYRQTLGQGPEFLTYFQNEAQLEKSRLLSDRFSAERPKGSFSTLEIQRTEQGDSAMYLCASSPPVSSSYNEQFFGPGTRLTVL.

In its sample, this clonotype is large. The chain is built from TRBV12-3 or TRBV12-4 and TRBJ1-2; D gene uncertain. Between the trimmed V and J ends, which lost 6 bases and 4 bases, there was a span of 12 bases. The CDR3 sequence is 13 residues long. CDR3 sequence (DNA): TGTGCCAGCAGCTTCGGGAGGAGCTATGGCTACACCTTC. Its protein product is CASSFGRSYGYTF.

By share, this clonotype counts as medium-sized. The J gene is TRBJ2-7, the V gene TRBV20-1; D gene ambiguous. Germline V lookup: CDR1 DFQATT, CDR2 SNEGSKA (reference sequence). There are 18 residues in the CDR3. The V end was cut by 3 bases, the J end by 6 bases, with 30 bases between. The CDR3 protein is CSASLQYSVSNPRREQYF. DNA for the CDR3: TGCAGTGCTAGTTTGCAATACAGTGTGTCAAATCCTCGCCGCGAGCAGTACTTC.

The chain joins TRBV18 to TRBJ1-1; D is possibly TRBD1 (5 bases). This CDR3 contains 13 residues. The V and J ends lost 5 bases and 5 bases respectively, with 12 bases between them. From germline, CDR1 is KGHSH and CDR2 LQKENI. CDR3 loop: CASSVLEGTEAFF. CDR3 nucleotide sequence: TGTGCCAGCTCAGTGTTGGAGGGGACTGAAGCTTTCTTT.

By sample share, this clonotype is medium-sized. This chain links TRBV18 with TRBJ2-2; 7 nucleotides match TRBD1. The ends lost 4 bases at V and 4 bases at J; junction bases unmatched: 6. The CDR3 has 15 amino acids. The germline V gene has CDR1 KGHSH and CDR2 LQKENI. CDR3 coding DNA: TGTGCCAGCTCACTCTCCGGGACAGTCACCGGGGAGCTGTTTTTT. It codes for CASSLSGTVTGELFF.

In its sample, this clonotype was seen a few times. This sequence joins TRBV11-2 and TRBJ2-3; no definite D call. The length of the CDR3 is 11 residues. Germline-derived CDR1 and CDR2 are SGHAT and FQNNGV. Deletions cut 2 bases from V and 6 bases from J, with 3 bases between. CDR3 DNA: TGTGCCAGCAGCTTATCCGATACGCAGTATTTT. Protein product: CASSLSDTQYF.

The gene calls are TRBV15 and TRBJ2-1, with 8 bases lining up with TRBD2. The trim removed 0 bases at V and 8 bases at J, leaving 3 bases unmatched. Per germline, CDR1 LNHNV and CDR2 YYDKDF (reference sequence). CDR3 length equals 14 residues. The CDR3 region is CATSREREVDEQFF. For the CDR3, the DNA is TGTGCCACCAGCAGAGAGCGGGAGGTCGATGAGCAGTTCTTC.

This clonotype was recorded a few times. The chain employs TRBV11-3 and TRBJ2-3, with TRBD2 as a possible D gene (6 bases). Trimming removed 1 base from V and 4 bases from J, with 12 bases in between. The CDR3 is 15 amino acids. The germline gives CDR1 SGHNT, CDR2 YENEEA. CDR3 sequence (DNA): TGTGCCAGCAGCTTAGGCGGGGACCGGGCAGATACGCAGTATTTT. It translates to CASSLGGDRADTQYF.

This clonotype occurred once. This may stem from a read error, because a much larger clone lies one nucleotide away. The chain has TRBV20-1 and TRBJ1-1; the D gene is possibly TRBD1 (5 bases). Germline V lookup: CDR1 DFQATT, CDR2 SNEGSKA (reference sequence). Trimming shortened V by 6 bases and J by 1 base, and 9 bases separated the two germline ends. The CDR3 consists of 12 residues. The CDR3 protein is CSAVGENTEAFF. DNA of the CDR3: TGCAGTGCCGTGGGGGAGAACACTGAAGCTTTCTTT.

In this sample, this clonotype is medium-sized. In nucleotides, the CDR3 is TGTGCCAGCAGTGAAGGTCCCGGGACAGGGTCGGAGACCCAGTACTTC. It codes for CASSEGPGTGSETQYF. V usage is TRBV6-1 and J usage is TRBJ2-5, with 9 bases lining up with TRBD1. The germline V gene encodes CDR1 MNHNS and CDR2 SASEGT. The CDR3 loop spans 16 amino acids. V lost 1 base to trimming and J lost 5 bases; unmatched junction nucleotides: 8.

The rearrangement links TRBV6-5 to TRBJ2-2; unclear D gene. Trimming cost V 6 bases and J 0 bases, with 11 bases left between them. CDR3 length: 15 residues. Germline loops: CDR1 MNHEY, CDR2 SVGAGI. CDR3 amino acids: CASRRRYSNTGELFF. CDR3 DNA sequence: TGTGCCAGCAGGCGCAGGTACTCGAACACCGGGGAGCTGTTTTTT.

The chain has TRBV28 and TRBJ2-7; D gene uncertain. V lost 4 bases, J lost 0 bases, and 10 bases lay in between. Germline assignment: CDR1 MDHEN and CDR2 SYDVKM. The CDR3 spans 14 residues. In nucleotides, the CDR3 is TGTGCCAGCAGTTGGGGTGATAGCTCCTACGAGCAGTACTTC. Amino acid sequence: CASSWGDSSYEQYF.

In this sample, this clonotype turned up a few times. The chain is built from TRBV28 and TRBJ2-2; TRBD1 matches 7 bases. The CDR3 loop spans 13 amino acids. The J segment lost 6 bases and the V segment lost 8 bases, leaving 6 bases of the junction unmatched. CDR1 and CDR2 from the germline V gene are MDHEN and SYDVKM. The CDR3 is CASAGGGSGELFF. The DNA of the CDR3 is TGTGCCAGCGCAGGGGGTGGGTCCGGGGAGCTGTTTTTT.

The chain joins TRBV5-4 to TRBJ2-7; 7 bases are a match to TRBD2. Germline V gives CDR1 SGHNT, CDR2 YYREEE (reference sequence). The junction had 18 bases not matched to a gene; V was cut back by 4 bases and J by 5 bases. The CDR3 runs 17 residues. The CDR3 nucleotides read TGTGCCAGCAGCCAAGATCTTCGGGGGAGGGCCGCGAACGAGCAGTACTTC. As protein: CASSQDLRGRAANEQYF.

The chain joins TRBV6-6 to TRBJ1-5; no firm D call. The CDR3 extends over 12 amino acids. Germline CDR1 and CDR2: MNHNY and SVGAGI (reference sequence). Trimming pared 7 bases from V and 5 bases from J, leaving 9 bases between. The CDR3 DNA reads TGTGCCAGCACTAGTTCGGATCAGCCCCAGCATTTT. As protein: CASTSSDQPQHF.